This T cell receptor beta chain appears in the sequencing data of a study of CD8 T cells in ankylosing spondylitis. Overall study results and limits: What appeared characteristic of ankylosing spondylitis blood was a TCR beta motif of under 10 highly homologous variants. Significantly higher representation of disease-linked clones was reported for matched ankylosing spondylitis synovial fluid. In peripheral blood, disease-linked CD8+ clones occurred at relatively low frequencies.

V lost 7 bases and J 3 bases, leaving 8 bases between the germline ends. CDR3 length equals 12 residues. CDR1 is SNHLY, CDR2 FYNNEI, per germline. From the 5' RACE reads, TCRdb called clonotypes with MiXCR, one entry per CDR3 protein. This sample has 200,000 to 250,000 distinct CDR3 sequences, with about 10% found just once. This clonotype was counted many times. Its antigen remains unknown. The sequenced sample was blood, either unsorted or a sorted T cell fraction (not recorded which). This TCR was recovered from a male donor with ankylosing spondylitis or in good health (not recorded which). V and J are TRBV2 and TRBJ2-3; no clear D. CDR3 sequence reads: CASNLATDTQYF. The CDR3 DNA follows: TGTGCCAGCAACCTTGCGACAGATACGCAGTATTTT.